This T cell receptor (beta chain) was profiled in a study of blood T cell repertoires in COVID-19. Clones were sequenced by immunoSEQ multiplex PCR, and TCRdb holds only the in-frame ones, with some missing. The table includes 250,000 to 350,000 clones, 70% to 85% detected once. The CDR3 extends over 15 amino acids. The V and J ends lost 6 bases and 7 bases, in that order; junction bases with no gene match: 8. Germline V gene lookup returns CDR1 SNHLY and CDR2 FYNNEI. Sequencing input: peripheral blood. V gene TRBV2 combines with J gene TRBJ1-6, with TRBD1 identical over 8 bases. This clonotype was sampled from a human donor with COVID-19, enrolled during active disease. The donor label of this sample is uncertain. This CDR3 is CASRRNDRGNSPLHF. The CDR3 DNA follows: TGTGCCAGCAGGCGGAATGACAGGGGAAATTCACCCCTCCACTTT.